The 25 T cell receptor beta chains reported below all come from one sample, sequenced in a study of T cells after yellow fever vaccination. TCRdb processed the 5' RACE reads anew with MiXCR; each CDR3 protein has one entry. This sample has a few hundred thousand distinct CDR3 sequences; about 17% occur once, and the top ten carry over 15%. This specimen was PBMCs, taken before the yellow fever booster vaccination. Receptors originate from a man aged 18 to 30 who received the YFV17D yellow fever vaccine.

The chain joins TRBV20-1 to TRBJ1-3; D gene unclear. The germline V and J ends were trimmed by 6 bases and 0 bases, with 18 bases remaining between them. Germline lookup yields CDR1 DFQATT and CDR2 SNEGSKA (reference sequence). The CDR3 is 16 residues long. The CDR3 spells CSAAPKGPASGNTIYF. Here the CDR3 DNA reads TGCAGTGCCGCACCGAAAGGTCCCGCCTCTGGAAACACCATATATTTT.

This clonotype was recorded a few times. The V gene is TRBV7-9, the J gene TRBJ2-2; D gene unclear. V lost 5 bases, J lost 7 bases, and 8 bases lay in between. The CDR3 has 12 residues. Germline CDR1 SEHNR, CDR2 FQNEAQ (reference sequence). CDR3 sequence: CASSQDGGELFF. DNA for the CDR3: TGTGCCAGCAGCCAGGATGGCGGGGAGCTGTTTTTT.

This clonotype was detected only a few times. V gene TRBV9 combines with J gene TRBJ2-1; 12 positions match TRBD2. V gave up 4 bases and J gave up 5 bases; unmatched junction bases: 4. The germline V gene has CDR1 SGDLS and CDR2 YYNGEE. There are 15 residues in the CDR3. CDR3 coding DNA: TGTGCCAGCAGCAGAGGACTAGCGGGGAACAATGAGCAGTTCTTC. It encodes CASSRGLAGNNEQFF. Full variable domain (rest looked up from reference TRBV9 and TRBJ2-1): DSGVTQTPKHLITATGQRVTLRCSPRSGDLSVYWYQQSLDQGLQFLIQYYNGEERAKGNILERFSAQQFPDLHSELNLSSLELGDSALYFCASSRGLAGNNEQFFGPGTRLTVL.

The chain joins TRBV20-1 to TRBJ2-7; possibly TRBD1 for D (5 bases). Trimming shortened V by 2 bases and J by 0 bases, and 8 bases separated the two germline ends. CDR3 size: 13 residues. Germline CDR1 and CDR2: DFQATT and SNEGSKA (reference sequence). This CDR3 is CSARQGSSYEQYF. In DNA form, the CDR3 reads TGCAGTGCTAGACAGGGCAGCTCCTACGAGCAGTACTTC.

This clonotype has more than one count but fewer than ten. V gene TRBV18 combines with J gene TRBJ2-7, with D unclear. V was pared by 3 bases and J by 6 bases, with 12 bases between. CDR3 length: 13 residues. Germline V CDR1 and CDR2: KGHSH, LQKENI. For the CDR3, the DNA is TGTGCCAGCTCACCGGTGTCCGGGCCCGAGCAGTACGTC. Translated: CASSPVSGPEQYV.

The chain is built from TRBV27 and TRBJ1-4; TRBD1 might be the D (5 bases). The CDR3 is made up of 15 amino acids. Deletions cut 5 bases from V and 5 bases from J, with 15 bases between. Germline V gene data show CDR1 as MNHEY and CDR2 as SMNVEV (reference sequence). DNA of the CDR3: TGTGCCAGCAGTGACAGCCTCCTCCCCAATGAAAAACTGTTTTTT. Its translation: CASSDSLLPNEKLFF.

V usage is TRBV4-3 and J usage is TRBJ2-4; possible D gene TRBD1, 6 bases. This CDR3 has 22 amino acids. Trimming stripped 4 bases from V and 1 base from J, with 32 bases between. The germline CDR1 and CDR2 sequences are LGHNA and YSLEER. The CDR3: CASSPVEFFDRLYRGAKNIQYF. The DNA for the CDR3 is TGCGCCAGCAGCCCCGTGGAATTTTTCGACAGGCTCTACCGTGGGGCCAAAAACATTCAGTACTTC.

This clonotype was found many times. The rearrangement joins TRBV6-1 to TRBJ2-1, with 10 bases that match TRBD1. The CDR3 runs to 14 residues. The V segment lost 5 bases and the J segment 4 bases; nucleotides outside the gene matches: 2. Germline V gene sequence: CDR1 MNHNS, CDR2 SASEGT. The CDR3 sequence: CASSQDRGYNEQFF. CDR3 DNA sequence: TGTGCCAGCAGTCAGGACAGGGGGTACAATGAGCAGTTCTTC.

This clonotype occurred a few times. The chain uses TRBV19 and TRBJ1-2; weak D call: TRBD1 (5 bases). This CDR3 has 11 amino acids. Germline-derived CDR1 and CDR2 are LNHDA and SQIVND (reference sequence). V lost 3 bases and J 7 bases, leaving 6 bases between the germline ends. CDR3 sequence (DNA): TGTGCCAGTAGTATTGGGGCTGGCTACACCTTC. Translated, it gives CASSIGAGYTF.

This clonotype was seen more than once but under ten times. As DNA, the CDR3 is TGTGCCAGCAGCCCTAGGACAGGGGGCGGCCCTTATACGCAGTATTTT. This codes for CASSPRTGGGPYTQYF. The J gene is TRBJ2-3, the V gene TRBV5-5; 11 bases are a match to TRBD1. Germline V gives CDR1 SGHKS, CDR2 YYEKEE (reference sequence). The CDR3 covers 16 residues. Trimming cost V 4 bases and J 7 bases; bases outside gene matches: 11. Together with reference TRBV5-5 and TRBJ2-3, the CDR3 gives the full variable domain: DAGVTQSPTHLIKTRGQQVTLRCSPISGHKSVSWYQQVLGQGPQFIFQYYEKEERGRGNFPDRFSARQFPNYSSELNVNALLLGDSALYLCASSPRTGGGPYTQYFGPGTRLTVL.

The chain joins TRBV7-6 to TRBJ2-7; D tentatively fits TRBD1 or TRBD2 (5 bases each). Germline CDR1 and CDR2: SGHVS and FNYEAQ. V dropped 4 bases and J dropped 5 bases, with 15 bases sitting between them. The CDR3 runs to 14 residues. Here the CDR3 reads CASSSRDALHEQYV. The CDR3 DNA reads as TGTGCCAGCAGCTCCCGGGACGCCTTACACGAGCAGTACGTC.

This rearrangement joins TRBV12-3 or TRBV12-4 to TRBJ2-3, with 7 bases fitting TRBD1. CDR3 length: 14 residues. The V gene end was trimmed by 5 bases and the J gene end by 4 bases; junction bases not matched to a gene: 6. The DNA for the CDR3 is TGTGCCAGCAGTGCCCGGACAGGCCCAGATACGCAGTATTTT. It is translated as CASSARTGPDTQYF.

The rearrangement links TRBV6-6 to TRBJ2-4; perhaps TRBD2 as D (6 bases). The CDR3 extends over 13 amino acids. In germline, CDR1 is MNHNY, CDR2 SVGAGI (reference sequence). Trimming took 8 bases from V and 4 from J, leaving 12 bases between them. CDR3 nucleotide sequence: TGTGCCAGCCGGGAGAGGCCAAAAAACATTCAGTACTTC. Amino acid sequence: CASRERPKNIQYF.

The rearrangement links TRBV12-3 or TRBV12-4 to TRBJ1-3; TRBD1 agrees at 9 bases. V was pared by 5 bases and J by 8 bases, with 10 bases of the junction left unmatched. CDR3 size: 15 residues. CDR3 DNA: TGTGCCAGCAGTCCACTCCCGGGACAGGGAGACACCATATATTTT. This gives the protein CASSPLPGQGDTIYF.

V usage is TRBV29-1 and J usage is TRBJ2-3; D perhaps matches TRBD1 (6 bases). Trimming removed 3 bases at V and 1 base at J, with 14 bases between. The CDR3 extends over 15 amino acids. Germline CDR1 reads SQVTM; CDR2 reads ANQGSEA. The DNA of the CDR3 is TGCAGCGTTGACGGGCAGGGGACCCGCACAGATACGCAGTATTTT. This gives the protein CSVDGQGTRTDTQYF.

This clonotype was counted only a few times. The chain carries TRBV11-2 and TRBJ1-1; possible D gene TRBD1, 6 bases. Looked up from germline, CDR1 is SGHAT and CDR2 is FQNNGV. Deletions cut 1 base from V and 6 bases from J, with 27 bases between. The CDR3 covers 19 residues. CDR3: CASSLAGGWGGVRSSEAFF. The CDR3 region has the DNA TGTGCCAGCAGCTTAGCTGGTGGCTGGGGGGGCGTAAGGAGCTCTGAAGCTTTCTTT.

This clonotype was found a few times. The chain uses TRBV7-2 and TRBJ1-4, with 9 bases that match TRBD1. This CDR3 is built from 15 residues. V shed 7 bases and J 9 bases; nucleotides not matched to a gene: 12. Germline lookup yields CDR1 SGHTA and CDR2 FQGNSA. Here the CDR3 reads CASTTTGTGWKKLFF. For the CDR3, the DNA is TGTGCCAGCACCACAACCGGGACAGGGTGGAAAAAACTGTTTTTT.

The chain carries TRBV6-5 and TRBJ2-3; TRBD2 is a possible D gene (5 bases). This CDR3 has 13 residues. Trimming cost V 6 bases and J 0 bases, with 7 bases left between them. From germline, CDR1 is MNHEY and CDR2 SVGAGI. In DNA, the CDR3 is TGTGCCAGCAGCTGGACTAGCACAGATACGCAGTATTTT. This codes for CASSWTSTDTQYF.

The rearrangement uses TRBV6-2 or TRBV6-3 and TRBJ2-2; D is perhaps TRBD1 or TRBD2 (5 bases each). CDR1 and CDR2 from the germline V gene are MNHEY and SVGEGT. Trimming pared 4 bases from V and 1 base from J, leaving 13 bases between. This CDR3 spans 16 amino acids. Here the CDR3 DNA reads TGTGCCAGCAGTTTCCAGGGAGCGAAGAACACCGGGGAGCTGTTTTTT. It encodes CASSFQGAKNTGELFF.

V and J are TRBV7-2 and TRBJ2-2; D gene uncertain. Between the trimmed V and J ends, which lost 2 bases and 6 bases, there was a span of 7 bases. CDR1 SGHTA and CDR2 FQGNSA come from the germline V gene. This CDR3 comprises 13 residues. CDR3 sequence (DNA): TGTGCCAGCAGCTTATCCCCAGCCGGGGAGCTGTTTTTT. Translated, it gives CASSLSPAGELFF.

V and J are TRBV25-1 and TRBJ2-3; weak D call: TRBD1 (5 bases). CDR3 length equals 13 residues. Trimming removed 3 bases from V and 9 bases from J, with 13 bases in between. Germline values: CDR1 MGHDK, CDR2 SYGVNS. CDR3 nucleotides: TGTGCCAGCAGTGATCTGGGCAGGGAAACGCAGTATTTT. Its protein is CASSDLGRETQYF.

This chain joins TRBV5-5 and TRBJ1-6; the D is unclear. The V gene's germline CDR1 is SGHKS and CDR2 YYEKEE (reference sequence). The CDR3 consists of 16 residues. The V gene lost 1 base and the J gene lost 0 bases, with 8 bases spanning the gap. The CDR3 loop reads CASSLTWSSYNSPLHF. CDR3 DNA: TGTGCCAGCAGCTTGACTTGGAGCTCCTATAATTCACCCCTCCACTTT. Filled out from reference TRBV5-5 and TRBJ1-6, the complete variable domain reads DAGVTQSPTHLIKTRGQQVTLRCSPISGHKSVSWYQQVLGQGPQFIFQYYEKEERGRGNFPDRFSARQFPNYSSELNVNALLLGDSALYLCASSLTWSSYNSPLHFGNGTRLTVT.

This sequence joins TRBV9 and TRBJ1-1; unclear D gene. Germline V gives CDR1 SGDLS, CDR2 YYNGEE. V lost 0 bases and J 0 bases, leaving 9 bases between the germline ends. CDR3 length equals 15 residues. CDR3 nucleotide sequence: TGTGCCAGCAGCGTAGATGGAGGCGTGAACACTGAAGCTTTCTTT. This translates into CASSVDGGVNTEAFF.

This clonotype occurred many times. V and J are TRBV6-5 and TRBJ2-7, with D perhaps matching TRBD2 (6 bases). The V end lost 5 bases, the J end lost 0 bases, and 8 bases lay between the germline ends. Germline V CDR1 and CDR2: MNHEY, SVGAGI. The CDR3 is 13 amino acids. The CDR3, as DNA: TGTGCCAGCAGTCGGGGGAGCTCCTACGAGCAGTACGTC. This gives the protein CASSRGSSYEQYV.

This clonotype was found a few times. The J gene is TRBJ2-7, the V gene TRBV20-1; 7 positions agree with TRBD1. The trim removed 0 bases at V and 0 bases at J, leaving 5 bases unmatched. Looked up from germline, CDR1 is DFQATT and CDR2 is SNEGSKA (reference sequence). This CDR3 is built from 15 residues. This CDR3 reads CSARDRDSLSYEQYF. The CDR3, as DNA: TGCAGTGCTAGAGATAGGGACAGCCTCTCCTACGAGCAGTACTTC.